This T cell receptor beta chain was obtained from a study of blood T cell repertoires in COVID-19 (dated by TCRdb to between 2020 and 2021). Broadly, across the study: The collaborator samples originated in the United States, Italy and Spain and spanned the acute and convalescent phases of COVID-19. The prospective study material was composed of cDNA or gDNA derived from T cells, B-cell-depleted T cells, or PBMCs. Where HLA class I and class II types were available, the types were taken from metadata supplied by the sample provider, not from assay-based typing. Nearly every sample came with metadata listing a de-identified subject ID, COVID-19 status, age in years and sex. The repertoires were released in a freely available public database intended as a resource for research on the immune response to SARS-CoV-2. Deeply sampled blood TCRbeta repertoires from subjects exposed to, actively infected with, or recovered from COVID-19 were included in the dataset. Samples came from the ongoing ImmuneRACE study (first 160 participants) plus 1,254 subjects from 6 global collaborators. Summary of the overall study and its limitations: The quantity of clinical and demographic metadata differed by source and by participant and was supplied without curation.

From cysteine to phenylalanine, the CDR3 is 14 amino acids long. Only the CDR3 DNA stays, 42 bases, in frame from base 1. In the germline V gene, CDR1 corresponds to WSHSY and CDR2 to SAAADI. V is trimmed back by 3 bases and J by 4 bases, and the junction contains 2 bases that no gene match accounts for. At one collaborating source in Seattle, patients were enrolled during active infection and were followed longitudinally through the course of disease. The collaborating institutions used their own protocols to collect whole blood in K2EDTA tubes. For TCRbeta analysis, collaborator samples were shipped as frozen whole blood, as isolated PBMCs, or as DNA extracted from either sample type. Comments on this clone: Its antigen specificity is not known. No per-base quality is available; no much larger clone lies one base away.

The immunoSEQ Assay, a bias-controlled multiplex PCR, was used to amplify TCRbeta CDR3 regions from genomic DNA. The original pipeline was this. Nucleated cell counts per sample were estimated from amplification of reference gene primers within the assay. To quantify the absolute abundance of each unique TCRbeta CDR3 rearrangement, sequence reads were collapsed and filtered. Productive Simpson clonality was computed per sample as the square root of Simpson's diversity index over productive rearrangements. TCRdb retrieved this table from immuneACCESS and kept in-frame rearrangements only. Not all clones are present; in checked studies, unresolved V genes account for under half, and no reason is known for the remainder. V and J calls and clone size are those listed in that table; D and trimming were worked out from the DNA. The sample includes some 240,000 clones, with roughly four fifths observed a single time. The ten largest clonotypes hold 5.2% of the sample.

The chain is made from TRBV10-2 and TRBJ2-7, with 11 bases aligning to TRBD2. Sample: peripheral blood. The TCR sequence derives from a woman between 65 and 79 years old with COVID-19, enrolled during active disease. Here the CDR3 is given as CASSDSGRAYEQYF. The DNA sequence follows: TGCGCCAGCAGTGATAGCGGGAGGGCTTACGAGCAGTACTTC.